This entry describes one T cell receptor (beta chain). Within the sample, other DNA sequences also encode this same CDR3. The CDR3 extends over 13 amino acids. From germline, CDR1 is KGHDR and CDR2 SFDVKD. The V end was cut by 7 bases, the J end by 0 bases, with 6 bases between. The data derive from a study of blood T cell repertoires in COVID-19. Study in general: COVID-19 samples collected from the United States, Italy and Spain covered acute and convalescent phases. The cDNA or gDNA used as material had been derived from T cells, B-cell-depleted T cells, or PBMCs.

In the original analysis: How many nucleated cells were present was estimated from reference gene primer amplification. Clones were sequenced by immunoSEQ multiplex PCR, and TCRdb holds only the in-frame ones, with some missing. V, J and clone size were drawn from that table, and D and trimming were deduced from the DNA. The sample lists 310,000 or so clones, roughly 86% occurring once. Sequencing was done on a sample of peripheral blood. V and J are TRBV24-1 and TRBJ2-1; a weak D match, TRBD2 (5 bases). The sequence was obtained from a woman aged 30 to 39 with COVID-19, enrolled during active disease. CDR3 amino acids: CATRGSSYNEQFF. CDR3 nucleotide sequence: TGTGCCACCAGGGGGAGCTCCTACAATGAGCAGTTCTTC.